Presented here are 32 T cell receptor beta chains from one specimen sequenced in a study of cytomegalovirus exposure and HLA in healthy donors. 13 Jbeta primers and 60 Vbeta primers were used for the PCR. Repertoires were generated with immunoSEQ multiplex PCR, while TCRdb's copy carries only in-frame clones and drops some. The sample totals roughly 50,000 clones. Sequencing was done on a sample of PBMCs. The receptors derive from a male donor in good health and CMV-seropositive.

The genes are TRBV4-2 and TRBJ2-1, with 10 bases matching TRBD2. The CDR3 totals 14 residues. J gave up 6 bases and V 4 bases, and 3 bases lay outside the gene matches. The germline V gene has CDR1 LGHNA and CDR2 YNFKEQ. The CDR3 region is CASSPSGGVNEQFF. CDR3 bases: TGTGCCAGCAGCCCCAGCGGGGGGGTCAATGAGCAGTTCTTC.

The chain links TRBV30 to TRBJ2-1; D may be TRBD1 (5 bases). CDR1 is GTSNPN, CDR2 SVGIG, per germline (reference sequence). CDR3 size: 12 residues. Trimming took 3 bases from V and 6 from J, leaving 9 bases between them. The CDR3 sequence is CAWSPGSNEQFF. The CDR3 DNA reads TGTGCCTGGAGCCCAGGGTCCAATGAGCAGTTCTTC.

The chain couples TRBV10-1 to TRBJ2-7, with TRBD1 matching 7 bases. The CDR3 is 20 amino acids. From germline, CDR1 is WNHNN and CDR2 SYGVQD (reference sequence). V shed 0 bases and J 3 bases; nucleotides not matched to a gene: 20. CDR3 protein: CASSESKRKVVRQGVYEQYF. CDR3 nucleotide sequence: TGCGCCAGCAGTGAGTCGAAAAGAAAGGTTGTGAGACAGGGAGTCTACGAGCAGTACTTC.

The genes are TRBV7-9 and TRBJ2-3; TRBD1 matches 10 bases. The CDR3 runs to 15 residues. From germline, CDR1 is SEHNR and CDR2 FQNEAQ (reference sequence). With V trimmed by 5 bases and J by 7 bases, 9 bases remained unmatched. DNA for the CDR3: TGTGCCAGCAGCGGCGGACAGGGGGTCGTAAATACGCAGTATTTT. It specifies CASSGGQGVVNTQYF.

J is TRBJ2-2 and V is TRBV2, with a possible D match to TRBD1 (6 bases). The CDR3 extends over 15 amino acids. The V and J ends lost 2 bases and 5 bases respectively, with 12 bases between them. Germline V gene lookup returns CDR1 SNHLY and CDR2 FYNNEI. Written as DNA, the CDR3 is TGTGCCAGCAGTGAAAACTGGGGGCAGACCGGGGAGCTGTTTTTT. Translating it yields CASSENWGQTGELFF.

The CDR3 region is CASSSMTGGEETQYF. CDR3 DNA sequence: TGCGCCAGCAGCTCTATGACAGGGGGCGAAGAGACCCAGTACTTC. The rearrangement uses TRBV5-1 and TRBJ2-5, with 10 positions matching TRBD1. The CDR3 loop spans 15 amino acids. Trimming took 3 bases from V and 3 from J; bases not matched to a gene: 5. Germline V gene lookup returns CDR1 SGHRS and CDR2 YFSETQ.

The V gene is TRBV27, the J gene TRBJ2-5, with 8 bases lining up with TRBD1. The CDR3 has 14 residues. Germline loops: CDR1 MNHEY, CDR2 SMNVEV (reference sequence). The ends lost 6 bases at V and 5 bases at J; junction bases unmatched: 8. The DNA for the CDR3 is TGTGCCAGCAGGGAGTTCAGGGGGCTTGAGACCCAGTACTTC. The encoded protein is CASREFRGLETQYF.

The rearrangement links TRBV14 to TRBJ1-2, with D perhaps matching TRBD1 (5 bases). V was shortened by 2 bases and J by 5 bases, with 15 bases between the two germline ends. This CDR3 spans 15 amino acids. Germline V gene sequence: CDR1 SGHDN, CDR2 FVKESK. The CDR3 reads CASSQRNRMEYGYTF. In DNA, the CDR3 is TGTGCCAGCAGCCAAAGAAACAGGATGGAATATGGCTACACCTTC.

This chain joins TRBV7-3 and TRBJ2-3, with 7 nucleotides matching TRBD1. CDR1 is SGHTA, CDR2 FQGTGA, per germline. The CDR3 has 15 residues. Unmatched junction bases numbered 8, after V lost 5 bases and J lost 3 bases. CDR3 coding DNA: TGTGCCAGCAGCCCTGACAGGGCCGGGACAGATACGCAGTATTTT. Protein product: CASSPDRAGTDTQYF.

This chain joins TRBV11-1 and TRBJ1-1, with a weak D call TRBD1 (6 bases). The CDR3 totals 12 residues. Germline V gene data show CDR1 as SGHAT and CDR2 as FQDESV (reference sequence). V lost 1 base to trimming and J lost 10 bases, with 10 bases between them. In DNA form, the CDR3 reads TGTGCCAGCAGCTTAGTCCCAGGGGCAGCTTTCTTT. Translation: CASSLVPGAAFF.

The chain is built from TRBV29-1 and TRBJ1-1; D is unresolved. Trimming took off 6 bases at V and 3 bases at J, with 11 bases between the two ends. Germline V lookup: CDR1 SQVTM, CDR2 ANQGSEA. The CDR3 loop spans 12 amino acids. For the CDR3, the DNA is TGCAGCGTCCGGAGGGAGGACACTGAAGCTTTCTTT. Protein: CSVRREDTEAFF. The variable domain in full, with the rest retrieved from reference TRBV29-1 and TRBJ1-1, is SAVISQKPSRDICQRGTSLTIQCQVDSQVTMMFWYRQQPGQSLTLIATANQGSEATYESGFVIDKFPISRPNLTFSTLTVSNMSPEDSSIYLCSVRREDTEAFFGQGTRLTVV.

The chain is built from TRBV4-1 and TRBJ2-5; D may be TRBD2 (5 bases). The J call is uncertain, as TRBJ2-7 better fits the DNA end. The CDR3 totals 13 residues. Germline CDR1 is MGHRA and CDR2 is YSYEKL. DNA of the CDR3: TGCGCCTCTGGGCCCCGGACTTCCTACGAGCAGTACTTC. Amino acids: CASGPRTSYEQYF.

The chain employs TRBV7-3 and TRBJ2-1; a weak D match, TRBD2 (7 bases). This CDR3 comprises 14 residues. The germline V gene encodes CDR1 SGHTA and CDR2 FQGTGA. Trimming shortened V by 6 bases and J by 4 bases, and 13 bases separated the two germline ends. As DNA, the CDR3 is TGTGCCAGCAGTTTTGCGGGGGCATACAATGAGCAGTTCTTC. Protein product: CASSFAGAYNEQFF.

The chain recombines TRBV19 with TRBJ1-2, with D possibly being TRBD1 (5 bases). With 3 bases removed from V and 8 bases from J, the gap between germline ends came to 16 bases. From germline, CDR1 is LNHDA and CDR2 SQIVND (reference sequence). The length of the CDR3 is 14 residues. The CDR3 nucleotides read TGTGCCAGTAGTATGCGTGACAGCCTAAGAGGCTACACCTTC. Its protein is CASSMRDSLRGYTF.

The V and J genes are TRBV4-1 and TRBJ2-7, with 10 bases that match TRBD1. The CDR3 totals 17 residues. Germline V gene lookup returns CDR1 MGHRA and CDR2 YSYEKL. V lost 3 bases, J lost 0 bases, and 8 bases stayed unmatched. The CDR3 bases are TGCGCCAGCAGCCACCCGGGACAGGGGAGAACCTCCTACGAGCAGTACTTC. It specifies CASSHPGQGRTSYEQYF.

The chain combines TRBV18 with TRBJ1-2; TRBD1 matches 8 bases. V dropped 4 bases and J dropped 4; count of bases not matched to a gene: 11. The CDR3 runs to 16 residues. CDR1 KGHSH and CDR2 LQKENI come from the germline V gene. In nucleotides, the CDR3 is TGTGCCAGCTCACTAACCCTGGACAGGGCATCCTATGGCTACACCTTC. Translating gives CASSLTLDRASYGYTF.

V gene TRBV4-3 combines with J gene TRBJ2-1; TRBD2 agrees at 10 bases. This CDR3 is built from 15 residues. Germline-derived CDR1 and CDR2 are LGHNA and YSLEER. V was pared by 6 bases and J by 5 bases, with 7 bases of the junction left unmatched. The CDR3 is CASSYSSGGNNEQFF. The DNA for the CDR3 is TGCGCCAGCAGTTATTCTAGCGGGGGAAACAATGAGCAGTTCTTC.

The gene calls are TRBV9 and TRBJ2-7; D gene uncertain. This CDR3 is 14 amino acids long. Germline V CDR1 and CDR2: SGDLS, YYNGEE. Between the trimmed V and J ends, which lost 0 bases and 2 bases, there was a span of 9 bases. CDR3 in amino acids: CASSVGATPYEQYF. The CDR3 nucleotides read TGTGCCAGCAGCGTAGGAGCGACGCCCTACGAGCAGTACTTC.

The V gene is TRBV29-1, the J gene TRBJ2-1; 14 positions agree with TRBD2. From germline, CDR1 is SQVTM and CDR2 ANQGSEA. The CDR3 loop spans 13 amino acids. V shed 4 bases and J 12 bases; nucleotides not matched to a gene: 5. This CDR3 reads CSVATSGGDGQFF. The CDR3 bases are TGCAGCGTTGCGACTAGCGGGGGGGATGGGCAGTTCTTC.

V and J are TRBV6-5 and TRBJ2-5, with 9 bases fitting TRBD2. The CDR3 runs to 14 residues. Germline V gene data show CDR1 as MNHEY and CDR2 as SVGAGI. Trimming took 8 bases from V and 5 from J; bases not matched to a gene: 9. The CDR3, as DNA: TGTGCCAGCGCCACCGCGGGGGGGCTTGAGACCCAGTACTTC. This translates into CASATAGGLETQYF.

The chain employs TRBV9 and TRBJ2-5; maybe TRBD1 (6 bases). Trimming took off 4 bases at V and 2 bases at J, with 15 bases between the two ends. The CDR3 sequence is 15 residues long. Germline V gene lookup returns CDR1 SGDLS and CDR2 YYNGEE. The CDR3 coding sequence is TGTGCCAGCAGCCAGCGCGAGGGGGATCAAGAGACCCAGTACTTC. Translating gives CASSQREGDQETQYF.

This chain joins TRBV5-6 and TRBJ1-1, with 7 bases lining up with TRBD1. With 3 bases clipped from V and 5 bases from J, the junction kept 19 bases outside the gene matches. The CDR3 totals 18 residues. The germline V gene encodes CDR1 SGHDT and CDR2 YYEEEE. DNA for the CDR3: TGTGCCAGCAGCTCAGAACAGGGGCCGACGATACCAACAACTGAAGCTTTCTTT. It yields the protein CASSSEQGPTIPTTEAFF.

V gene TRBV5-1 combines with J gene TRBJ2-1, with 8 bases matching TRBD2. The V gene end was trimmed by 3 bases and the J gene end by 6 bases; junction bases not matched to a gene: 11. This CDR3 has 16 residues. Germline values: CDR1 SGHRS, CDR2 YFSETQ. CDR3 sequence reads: CASSSLGAGVSNEQFF. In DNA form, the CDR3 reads TGCGCCAGCAGCTCCTTGGGAGCGGGGGTCTCCAATGAGCAGTTCTTC. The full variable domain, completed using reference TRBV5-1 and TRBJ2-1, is KAGVTQTPRYLIKTRGQQVTLSCSPISGHRSVSWYQQTPGQGLQFLFEYFSETQRNKGNFPGRFSGRQFSNSRSEMNVSTLELGDSALYLCASSSLGAGVSNEQFFGPGTRLTVL.

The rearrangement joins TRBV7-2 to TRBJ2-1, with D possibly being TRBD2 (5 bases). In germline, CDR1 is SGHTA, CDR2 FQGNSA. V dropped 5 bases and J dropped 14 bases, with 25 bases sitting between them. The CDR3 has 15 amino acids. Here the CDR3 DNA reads TGTGCCAGCAGCCGTGGCGGGTCCGGGCAAACGAAGGAGTTCTTC. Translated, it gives CASSRGGSGQTKEFF.

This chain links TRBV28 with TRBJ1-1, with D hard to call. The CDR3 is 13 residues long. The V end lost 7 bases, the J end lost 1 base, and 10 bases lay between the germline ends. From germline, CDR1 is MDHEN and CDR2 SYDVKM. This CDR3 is CASTTEGNTEAFF. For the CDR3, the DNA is TGTGCCAGCACCACCGAGGGGAACACTGAAGCTTTCTTT.

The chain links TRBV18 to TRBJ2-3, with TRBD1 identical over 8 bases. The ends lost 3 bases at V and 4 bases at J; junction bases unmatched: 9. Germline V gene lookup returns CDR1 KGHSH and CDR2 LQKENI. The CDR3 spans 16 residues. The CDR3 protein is CASSPETGGGPDTQYF. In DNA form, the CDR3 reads TGTGCCAGCTCACCGGAAACAGGGGGAGGCCCAGATACGCAGTATTTT.

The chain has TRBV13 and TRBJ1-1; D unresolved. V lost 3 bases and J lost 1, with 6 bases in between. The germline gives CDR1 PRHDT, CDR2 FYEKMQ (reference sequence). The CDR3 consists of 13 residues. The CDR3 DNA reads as TGTGCCAGCAGCTTGTACAGGAACACTGAAGCTTTCTTT. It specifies CASSLYRNTEAFF. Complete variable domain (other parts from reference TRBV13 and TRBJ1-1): AAGVIQSPRHLIKEKRETATLKCYPIPRHDTVYWYQQGPGQDPQFLISFYEKMQSDKGSIPDRFSAQQFSDYHSELNMSSLELGDSALYFCASSLYRNTEAFFGQGTRLTVV.

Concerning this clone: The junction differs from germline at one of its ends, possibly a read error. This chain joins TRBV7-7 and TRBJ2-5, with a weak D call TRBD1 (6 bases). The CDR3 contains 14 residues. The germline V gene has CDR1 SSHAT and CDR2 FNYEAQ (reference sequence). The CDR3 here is CASSSGQFQGTQYF. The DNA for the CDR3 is TGTGCCAGCAGCTCCGGACAGTTCCAAGGGACCCAGTACTTC. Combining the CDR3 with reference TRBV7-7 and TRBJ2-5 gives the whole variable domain GAGVSQSPRYKVTKRGQDVTLRCDPISSHATLYWYQQALGQGPEFLTYFNYEAQPDKSGLPSDRFSAERPEGSISTLTIQRTEQRDSAMYRCASSSGQFQGTQYFGPGTRLLVL.

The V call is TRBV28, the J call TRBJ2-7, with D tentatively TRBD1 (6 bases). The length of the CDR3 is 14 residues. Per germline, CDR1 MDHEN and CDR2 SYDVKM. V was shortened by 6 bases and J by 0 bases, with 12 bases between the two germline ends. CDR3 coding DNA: TGTGCCAGCAGCTCCGGGACACGCTCCTACGAGCAGTACTTC. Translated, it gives CASSSGTRSYEQYF.

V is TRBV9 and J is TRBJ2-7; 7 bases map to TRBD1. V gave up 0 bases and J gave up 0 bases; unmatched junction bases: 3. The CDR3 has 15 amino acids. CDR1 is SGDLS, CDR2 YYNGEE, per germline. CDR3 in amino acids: CASSVGGTDSYEQYF. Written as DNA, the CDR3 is TGTGCCAGCAGCGTAGGGGGGACAGACTCCTACGAGCAGTACTTC.

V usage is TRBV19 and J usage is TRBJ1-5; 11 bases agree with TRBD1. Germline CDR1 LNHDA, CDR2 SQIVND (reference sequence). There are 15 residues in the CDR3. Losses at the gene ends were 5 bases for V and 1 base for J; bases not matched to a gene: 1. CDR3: CASSGDRGSNQPQHF. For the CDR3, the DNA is TGTGCCAGTAGTGGGGACAGGGGGAGCAATCAGCCCCAGCATTTT.

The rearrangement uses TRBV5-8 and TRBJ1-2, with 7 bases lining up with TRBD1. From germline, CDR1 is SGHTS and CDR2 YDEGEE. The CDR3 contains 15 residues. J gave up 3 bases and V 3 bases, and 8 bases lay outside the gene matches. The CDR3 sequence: CASSWHRGGDYGYTF. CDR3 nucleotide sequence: TGTGCCAGCAGCTGGCACAGGGGAGGAGACTATGGCTACACCTTC.